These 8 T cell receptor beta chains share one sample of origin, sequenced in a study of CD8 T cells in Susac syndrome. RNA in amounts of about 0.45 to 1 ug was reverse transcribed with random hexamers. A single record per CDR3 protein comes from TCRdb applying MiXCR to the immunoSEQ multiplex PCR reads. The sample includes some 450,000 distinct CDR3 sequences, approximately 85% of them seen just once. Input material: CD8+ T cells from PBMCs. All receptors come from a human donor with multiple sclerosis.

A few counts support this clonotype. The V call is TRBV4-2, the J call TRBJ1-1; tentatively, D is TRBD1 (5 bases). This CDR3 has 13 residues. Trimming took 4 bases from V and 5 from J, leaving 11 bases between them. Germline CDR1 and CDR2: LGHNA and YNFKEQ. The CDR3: CASSRDPGTEAFF. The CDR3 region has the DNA TGTGCCAGCAGCCGGGACCCGGGGACTGAAGCTTTCTTT.

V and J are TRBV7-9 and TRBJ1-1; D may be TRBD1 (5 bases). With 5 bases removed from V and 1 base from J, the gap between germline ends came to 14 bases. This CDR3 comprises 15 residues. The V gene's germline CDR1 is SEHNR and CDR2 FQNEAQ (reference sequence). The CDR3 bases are TGTGCCAGCAGCGCAACCGGGACGGCGAACACTGAAGCTTTCTTT. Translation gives CASSATGTANTEAFF.

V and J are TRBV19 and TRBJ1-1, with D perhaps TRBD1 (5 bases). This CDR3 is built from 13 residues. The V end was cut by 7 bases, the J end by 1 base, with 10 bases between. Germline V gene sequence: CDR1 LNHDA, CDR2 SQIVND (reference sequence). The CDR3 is CASKGPWNTEAFF. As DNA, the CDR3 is TGTGCCAGTAAGGGACCCTGGAACACTGAAGCTTTCTTT.

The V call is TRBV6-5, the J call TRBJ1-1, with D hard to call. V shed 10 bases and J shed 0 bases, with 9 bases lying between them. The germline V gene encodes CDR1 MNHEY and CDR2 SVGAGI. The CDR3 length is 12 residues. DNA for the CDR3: TGTGCCACAAGGAAGATGAACACTGAAGCTTTCTTT. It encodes CATRKMNTEAFF.

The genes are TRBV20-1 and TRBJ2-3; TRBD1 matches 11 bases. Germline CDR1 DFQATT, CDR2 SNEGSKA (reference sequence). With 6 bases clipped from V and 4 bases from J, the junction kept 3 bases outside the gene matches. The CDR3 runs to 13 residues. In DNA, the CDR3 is TGCAGTGCCGGACAGGGGGCACCAGATACGCAGTATTTT. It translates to CSAGQGAPDTQYF.

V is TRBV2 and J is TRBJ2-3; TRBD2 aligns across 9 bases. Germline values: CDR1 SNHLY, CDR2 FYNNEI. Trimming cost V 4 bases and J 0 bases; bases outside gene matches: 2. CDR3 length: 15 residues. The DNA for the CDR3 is TGTGCCAGCAGTGGGACTAGCGTTAGCACAGATACGCAGTATTTT. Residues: CASSGTSVSTDTQYF. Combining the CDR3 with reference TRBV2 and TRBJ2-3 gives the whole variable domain EPEVTQTPSHQVTQMGQEVILRCVPISNHLYFYWYRQILGQKVEFLVSFYNNEISEKSEIFDDQFSVERPDGSNFTLKIRSTKLEDSAMYFCASSGTSVSTDTQYFGPGTRLTVL.

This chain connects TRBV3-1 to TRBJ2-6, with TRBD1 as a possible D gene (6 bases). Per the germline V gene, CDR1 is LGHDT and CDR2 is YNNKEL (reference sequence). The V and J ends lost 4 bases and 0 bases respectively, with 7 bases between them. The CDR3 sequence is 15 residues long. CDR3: CASSRGGSGANVLTF. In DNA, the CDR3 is TGTGCCAGCAGCCGAGGGGGCTCTGGGGCCAACGTCCTGACTTTC.

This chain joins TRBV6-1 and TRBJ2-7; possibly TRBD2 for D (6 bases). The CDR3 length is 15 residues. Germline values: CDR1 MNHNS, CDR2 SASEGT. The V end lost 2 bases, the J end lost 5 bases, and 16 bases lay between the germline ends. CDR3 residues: CASSESFGGFDEQYF. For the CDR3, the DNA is TGTGCCAGCAGTGAATCGTTCGGGGGATTCGACGAGCAGTACTTC.